These T cell receptor beta chains were read from a single sample in a study of shared clonotypes between healthy human individuals. Profiled with immunoSEQ multiplex PCR; TCRdb holds only in-frame clones, not every one. Altogether roughly 2.5 million clones are present, roughly 92% being singletons, with the ten largest covering under 0.15%. The specimen was naive CD4+ T cells sorted from blood. These receptors were taken from a man aged 18 to 29 in good health. The CDR3 runs from the conserved cysteine through the conserved F or W. D genes are given only for firm matches. Not every row has a clone size; where given, it reads once, few, many or a size class.

size | D | J | V | CDR3 | DNA
- | TRBD1 | TRBJ1-2 | TRBV9 | CASSVRTGNSDGYTF | TGTGCCAGCAGCGTTCGGACAGGTAATTCAGATGGCTACACCTTC
few | - | TRBJ1-6 | TRBV6-5 | CASSYSNNSPLHF | TGTGCCAGCAGTTACTCGAATAATTCACCCCTCCACTTT
once | - | TRBJ1-2 | TRBV28 | CASSTTPLGEPFGYTF | TGTGCCAGCAGCACCACCCCTTTGGGGGAGCCTTTCGGCTACACCTTC
- | TRBD2 | TRBJ2-5 | TRBV7-2 | CASSLAGGPIQETQYF | TGTGCCAGCAGCTTAGCGGGAGGGCCGATACAAGAGACCCAGTACTTC
- | - | TRBJ1-2 | TRBV30 | CAWSADTVLSYTF | TGTGCCTGGAGTGCTGACACGGTCCTTTCCTACACCTTC
- | - | TRBJ1-4 | TRBV19 | CASTLGSANEKLFF | TGTGCCAGTACCTTGGGGTCCGCGAATGAAAAACTGTTTTTT
- | TRBD2 | TRBJ2-5 | TRBV5-6 | CASSWGTSGETQYF | TGTGCCAGCAGCTGGGGCACTAGCGGAGAGACCCAGTACTTC
- | - | TRBJ2-7 | TRBV18 | CASSPQGPHEQYF | TGTGCCAGCTCACCACAGGGGCCCCACGAGCAGTACTTC
- | - | TRBJ2-5 | TRBV4-1 | CASSQVIRETQYF | TGCGCCAGCAGCCAAGTTATCCGGGAGACCCAGTACTTC
- | TRBD1 | TRBJ1-4 | TRBV20-1 | CSAAGDRELF | TGCAGTGCCGCGGGGGACAGAGAATTGTTT
- | - | TRBJ2-3 | TRBV9 | CASSVELDTQYF | TGTGCCAGCAGCGTAGAATTGGATACGCAGTATTTT
- | TRBD2 | TRBJ2-7 | TRBV28 | CASSSGTSGGYEQYF | TGTGCCAGCAGTTCGGGGACTAGCGGGGGATACGAGCAGTACTTC
- | - | TRBJ2-1 | TRBV18 | CASSPPGDPGGEQFF | TGTGCCAGCTCACCACCTGGGGACCCAGGAGGTGAGCAGTTCTTC
- | TRBD1 | TRBJ1-1 | TRBV30 | CAWSPGTANTEAFF | TGTGCCTGGAGTCCTGGGACAGCGAACACTGAAGCTTTCTTT
- | TRBD1 | TRBJ2-7 | TRBV6-1 | CASSGGGTGANEQYF | TGTGCCAGCAGCGGAGGGGGGACAGGGGCCAACGAGCAGTACTTC
- | TRBD1 | TRBJ1-2 | TRBV18 | CASSPGTNRGTNYGYTF | TGTGCCAGCTCACCGGGGACGAACAGGGGCACTAACTATGGCTACACCTTC
- | - | TRBJ1-4 | TRBV29-1 | CSVETREKLFF | TGCAGCGTTGAGACCCGTGAAAAACTGTTTTTT
few | - | TRBJ1-1 | TRBV12-5 | CASGLSTGEAFF | TGTGCTAGTGGTCTTTCGACAGGAGAAGCTTTCTTT
- | TRBD1 | TRBJ2-3 | TRBV5-1 | CASSRQGDGTDTQYF | TGCGCCAGCAGCCGGCAGGGGGACGGCACAGATACGCAGTATTTT
- | TRBD1 | TRBJ2-1 | TRBV30 | CAWRDRGHEQFF | TGTGCCTGGAGGGACAGGGGCCATGAGCAGTTCTTC
- | TRBD2 | TRBJ2-7 | TRBV6-5 | CASSYQLAGGSEQYF | TGTGCCAGCAGTTACCAGCTAGCGGGAGGATCCGAGCAGTACTTC
- | - | TRBJ2-7 | TRBV7-2 | CASSLFRYEQYF | TGTGCCAGCAGCTTATTCCGGTACGAGCAGTACTTC
- | - | TRBJ1-3 | TRBV4-1 | CASSLGFFGNTIYF | TGCGCCAGCAGCCTCGGGTTTTTTGGAAACACCATATATTTT
- | - | TRBJ2-6 | TRBV13 | CASSLARTGANVLTF | TGTGCCAGCAGCTTAGCCAGGACTGGGGCCAACGTCCTGACTTTC